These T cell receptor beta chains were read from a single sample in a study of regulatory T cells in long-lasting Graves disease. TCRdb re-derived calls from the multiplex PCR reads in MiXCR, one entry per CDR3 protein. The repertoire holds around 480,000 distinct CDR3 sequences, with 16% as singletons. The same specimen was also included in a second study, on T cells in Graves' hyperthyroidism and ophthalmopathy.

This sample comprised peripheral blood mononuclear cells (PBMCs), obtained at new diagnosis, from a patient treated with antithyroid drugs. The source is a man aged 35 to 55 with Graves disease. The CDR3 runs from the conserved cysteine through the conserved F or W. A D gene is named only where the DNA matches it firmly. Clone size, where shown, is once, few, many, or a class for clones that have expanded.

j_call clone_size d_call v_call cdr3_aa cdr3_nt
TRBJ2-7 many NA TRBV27 CASSLYPGASFEQYF TGTGCCAGCAGTTTATACCCAGGGGCATCATTTGAGCAGTACTTC
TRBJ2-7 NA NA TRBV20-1 CSARGDSLYEQYF TGCAGTGCTAGAGGGGACTCCCTCTACGAGCAGTACTTC
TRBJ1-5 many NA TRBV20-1 CSADPGGNQPQHF TGCAGTGCCGATCCGGGGGGTAATCAGCCCCAGCATTTT
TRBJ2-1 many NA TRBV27 CASSLAPTGFNEQFF TGTGCCAGCAGTTTAGCGCCAACAGGGTTCAATGAGCAGTTCTTC
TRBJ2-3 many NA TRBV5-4 CASSSSTRSSTDTQYF TGTGCCAGCAGCTCCTCGACGCGAAGCTCCACAGATACGCAGTATTTT
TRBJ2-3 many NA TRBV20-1 CSARDPAGPVTQYF TGCAGTGCTAGAGATCCGGCGGGTCCGGTTACGCAGTATTTT
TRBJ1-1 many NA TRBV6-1 CASTQTNTEAFF TGTGCCAGCACCCAAACGAACACTGAAGCTTTCTTT
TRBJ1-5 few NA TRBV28 CASRLGFGRRGSNQPQHF TGTGCCAGCAGATTGGGGTTCGGAAGACGGGGTAGCAATCAGCCCCAGCATTTT
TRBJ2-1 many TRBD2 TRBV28 CASSQTSGLAGGSYNEQFF TGTGCCAGCAGTCAGACGTCGGGACTAGCGGGAGGGTCCTACAATGAGCAGTTCTTC
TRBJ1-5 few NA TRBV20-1 CSARDDGNQPQHF TGCAGTGCTAGAGATGACGGTAATCAGCCCCAGCATTTT
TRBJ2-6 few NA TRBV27 CASSFGGANVLTF TGTGCCAGCAGTTTCGGGGGGGCCAACGTCCTGACTTTC
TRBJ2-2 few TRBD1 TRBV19 CASRPSGTGSTGELFF TGTGCCAGTAGGCCGTCCGGGACAGGGTCCACCGGGGAGCTGTTTTTT
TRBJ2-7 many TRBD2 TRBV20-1 CSAPARGSSYEQYF TGCAGTGCTCCCGCCCGCGGGAGCTCCTACGAGCAGTACTTC
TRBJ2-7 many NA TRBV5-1 CASRVSVSYEQYF TGCGCCAGCAGAGTTTCTGTCTCCTACGAGCAGTACTTC
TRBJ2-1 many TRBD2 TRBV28 CASSQSGRGNNEQFF TGTGCCAGCAGTCAGAGCGGGAGGGGAAACAATGAGCAGTTCTTC
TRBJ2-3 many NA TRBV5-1 CASSLASVVGTPTDTQYF TGCGCCAGCAGCTTGGCCAGTGTAGTAGGGACACCCACAGATACGCAGTATTTT
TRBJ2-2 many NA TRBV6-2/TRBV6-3 CASRNSNTGELFF TGTGCCAGCAGGAATTCGAACACCGGGGAGCTGTTTTTT